This TCR beta chain was recovered during a study of blood T cell repertoires in COVID-19. Study in general: Sources were T cells, B-cell-depleted T cells, or PBMCs; the material itself was cDNA or gDNA.

V lost 4 bases and J lost 5; bases outside the gene matches: 6. The CDR3 consists of 15 residues. In germline, CDR1 is SGHDT, CDR2 YYEEEE. In the authors' workflow: By means of reference gene primer amplification, nucleated cell counts were estimated. Profiled with immunoSEQ multiplex PCR; TCRdb holds only in-frame clones, not every one. That table gives V, J and clone size, and the DNA gave D and trimming. This sample has 110,000 or so clones, with around 83% found just once. It was during active infection that Seattle patients were enrolled and then longitudinally followed. Sequences were obtained from peripheral blood. The origin of this receptor is a woman aged 60-70 years with COVID-19, enrolled during active disease. V is TRBV5-6 and J is TRBJ1-6, with 7 bases aligning to TRBD1. In DNA form, the CDR3 reads TGTGCCAGCAGCCCGTTACAGGGGAATAATTCACCCCTCCACTTT. Translating gives CASSPLQGNNSPLHF.